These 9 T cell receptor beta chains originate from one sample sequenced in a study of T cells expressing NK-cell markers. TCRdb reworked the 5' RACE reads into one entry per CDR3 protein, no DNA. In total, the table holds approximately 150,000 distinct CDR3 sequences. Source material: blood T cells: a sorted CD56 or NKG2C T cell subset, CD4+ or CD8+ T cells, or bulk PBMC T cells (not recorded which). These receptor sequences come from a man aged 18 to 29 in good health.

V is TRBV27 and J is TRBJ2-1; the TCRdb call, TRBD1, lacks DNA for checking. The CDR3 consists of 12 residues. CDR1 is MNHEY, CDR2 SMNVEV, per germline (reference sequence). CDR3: CASSLPGIGTFF.

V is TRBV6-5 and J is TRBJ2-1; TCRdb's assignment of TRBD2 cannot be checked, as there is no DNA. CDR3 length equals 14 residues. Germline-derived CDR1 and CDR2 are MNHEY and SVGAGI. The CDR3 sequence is CASSTSGRSNEQFF.

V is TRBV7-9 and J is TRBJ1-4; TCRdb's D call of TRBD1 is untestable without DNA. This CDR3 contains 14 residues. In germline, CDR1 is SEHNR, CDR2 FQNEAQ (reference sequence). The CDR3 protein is CASSPDSRYEKLFF.

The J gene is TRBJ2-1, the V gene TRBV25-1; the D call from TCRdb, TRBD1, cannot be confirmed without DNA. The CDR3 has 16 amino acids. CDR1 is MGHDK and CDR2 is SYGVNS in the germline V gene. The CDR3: CASSSQGTSSYNEQFF.

CDR3 residues: CASSIRQQNNQPQHF. The chain is built from TRBV19 and TRBJ1-5. Germline CDR1 LNHDA, CDR2 SQIVND (reference sequence). CDR3 length equals 15 residues.

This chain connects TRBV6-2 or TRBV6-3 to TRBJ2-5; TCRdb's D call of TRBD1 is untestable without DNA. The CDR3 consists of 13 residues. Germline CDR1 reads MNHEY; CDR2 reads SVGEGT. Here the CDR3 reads CASSYSRGETQYF.

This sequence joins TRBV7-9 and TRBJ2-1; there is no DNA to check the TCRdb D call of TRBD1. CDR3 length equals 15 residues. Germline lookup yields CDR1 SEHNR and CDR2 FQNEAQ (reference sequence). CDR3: CASSPRDTDLNEQFF.

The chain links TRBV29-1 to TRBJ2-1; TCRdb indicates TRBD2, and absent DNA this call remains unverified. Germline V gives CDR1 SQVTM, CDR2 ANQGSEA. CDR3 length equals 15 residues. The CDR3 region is CSVVPSGILYNEQFF.

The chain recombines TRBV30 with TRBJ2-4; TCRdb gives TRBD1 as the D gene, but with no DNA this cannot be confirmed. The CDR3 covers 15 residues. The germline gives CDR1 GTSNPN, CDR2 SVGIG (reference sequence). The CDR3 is CAWSAGTGIENIQYF.